The next 11 T cell receptor beta chains were all read from a single sample in a study of blood T cell repertoires in COVID-19. Repertoires were generated with immunoSEQ multiplex PCR, while TCRdb's copy carries only in-frame clones and drops some. The sample holds approximately 50,000 clones, 70% to 90% seen once. Material: peripheral blood. The receptors stem from a man aged 55-75 years with COVID-19, enrolled during active disease.

The table lists this clone with a count of one. This chain uses TRBV6-5 with TRBJ1-1; 12 bases agree with TRBD1. The CDR3 length is 15 residues. Trimming at V came to 6 bases and at J to 1 base, leaving 3 bases not matched to a gene. CDR1 is MNHEY and CDR2 is SVGAGI in the germline V gene. CDR3 in amino acids: CASRGTGGPNTEAFF. The CDR3 DNA sequence: TGTGCCAGCAGGGGGACAGGGGGCCCGAACACTGAAGCTTTCTTT.

V gene TRBV25-1 combines with J gene TRBJ1-4, with 7 bases identical to TRBD1. V was clipped by 5 bases and J by 8 bases; unmatched bases: 17. This CDR3 has 17 amino acids. Looked up from germline, CDR1 is MGHDK and CDR2 is SYGVNS. The CDR3 spells CASSPTGTEGNREKLFF. The CDR3, as DNA: TGTGCCAGCAGTCCCACGGGGACAGAGGGGAATCGCGAAAAACTGTTTTTT.

The J gene is TRBJ1-5, the V gene TRBV5-1; 8 nucleotides match TRBD1. Germline V gene lookup returns CDR1 SGHRS and CDR2 YFSETQ. V gave up 4 bases and J gave up 4 bases; unmatched junction bases: 13. This CDR3 comprises 17 residues. CDR3 DNA: TGCGCCAGCAGCCTTGGCCCCGGACAGGGAGGGAATCAGCCCCAGCATTTT. Translation gives CASSLGPGQGGNQPQHF. Combining the CDR3 with reference TRBV5-1 and TRBJ1-5 gives the whole variable domain KAGVTQTPRYLIKTRGQQVTLSCSPISGHRSVSWYQQTPGQGLQFLFEYFSETQRNKGNFPGRFSGRQFSNSRSEMNVSTLELGDSALYLCASSLGPGQGGNQPQHFGDGTRLSIL.

The chain recombines TRBV29-1 with TRBJ1-2; 8 positions agree with TRBD1. V lost 3 bases to trimming and J lost 1 base; unmatched junction nucleotides: 4. The CDR3 has 14 amino acids. CDR1 is SQVTM and CDR2 is ANQGSEA in the germline V gene. The CDR3 region is CSVDAGGVNYGYTF. CDR3 nucleotide sequence: TGCAGCGTTGACGCAGGGGGCGTTAACTATGGCTACACCTTC.

The chain joins TRBV3-1 (or the pseudogene TRBV3-2) to TRBJ2-1, with 9 bases identical to TRBD2. Germline V lookup: CDR1 LGHDT, CDR2 YNNKEL (reference sequence). This CDR3 comprises 14 residues. J gave up 7 bases and V 7 bases, and 8 bases lay outside the gene matches. The CDR3 spells CASTGLAGTNEQFF. The CDR3 region has the DNA TGTGCCAGCACGGGGCTAGCGGGAACAAATGAGCAGTTCTTC.

The chain is built from TRBV2 and TRBJ1-5; D may be TRBD1 (6 bases). Germline values: CDR1 SNHLY, CDR2 FYNNEI. The CDR3 totals 15 residues. V was clipped by 10 bases and J by 5 bases, with 21 bases between them. Here the CDR3 reads CAIQYEGDRDQPQHF. For the CDR3, the DNA is TGTGCCATCCAGTATGAGGGGGATCGGGATCAGCCCCAGCATTTT.

The chain has TRBV7-2 and TRBJ1-3; no firm D call. V was shortened by 2 bases and J by 0 bases, with 14 bases between the two germline ends. This CDR3 has 17 residues. Germline lookup yields CDR1 SGHTA and CDR2 FQGNSA. CDR3 sequence reads: CASSLNPISSSGNTIYF. CDR3 coding DNA: TGTGCCAGCAGCTTAAACCCCATTAGTAGCTCTGGAAACACCATATATTTT.

This chain links TRBV29-1 with TRBJ2-2; 13 bases fit TRBD2. V gave up 7 bases and J gave up 0 bases; unmatched junction bases: 5. The germline CDR1 and CDR2 sequences are SQVTM and ANQGSEA. The CDR3 spans 16 residues. The CDR3, as DNA: TGCAGCGCCGCCGGGACTAGCGGGACGAACACCGGGGAGCTGTTTTTT. Encoded protein: CSAAGTSGTNTGELFF.

This clone was seen a single time. V usage is TRBV12-5 and J usage is TRBJ2-2; D remains ambiguous. The CDR3 is 14 amino acids. V was cut by 1 base and J by 0 bases, with 3 bases left in between. Germline CDR1 and CDR2: LGHNT and FRNRAP. The CDR3 protein is CASGLGANTGELFF. DNA for the CDR3: TGTGCTAGTGGTTTGGGAGCGAACACCGGGGAGCTGTTTTTT.

J is TRBJ2-3 and V is TRBV15; TRBD2 matches at 7 bases. From germline, CDR1 is LNHNV and CDR2 YYDKDF (reference sequence). The ends lost 3 bases at V and 6 bases at J; junction bases unmatched: 12. The CDR3 covers 16 residues. This CDR3 is CATSSHSSGYLDTQYF. As DNA, the CDR3 is TGTGCCACCAGCAGCCACTCTAGCGGCTACCTGGATACGCAGTATTTT.

The chain links TRBV14 to TRBJ2-5, with 8 bases identical to TRBD2. Germline V gene sequence: CDR1 SGHDN, CDR2 FVKESK. This CDR3 has 17 amino acids. Trimming took 1 base from V and 2 from J; bases not matched to a gene: 9. This chain's CDR3 is CASSQGELAGKQETQYF. CDR3 nucleotide sequence: TGTGCCAGCAGCCAAGGGGAGCTAGCGGGCAAACAAGAGACCCAGTACTTC.